These 26 T cell receptor beta chains were all obtained from the same sample, sequenced in a study of regulatory T cells in long-lasting Graves disease. This sample's time point: newly diagnosed GD, antithyroid drugs for less than 3 months. PBMC RNA was the source of the TCR library. In building TCR beta libraries, iRepertoire HTBI primers were used together with Arm-PCR of CDR3 regions. MiXCR was run by TCRdb on the multiplex PCR reads, yielding one entry per CDR3 protein. The data contain about 440,000 distinct CDR3 sequences, about 15% of them singletons. The sample was also linked to a second study, of T cells in Graves' hyperthyroidism and ophthalmopathy.

The source was peripheral blood mononuclear cells (PBMCs), collected at new diagnosis, from a patient treated with antithyroid drugs. The receptors were gathered from a woman aged 25 to 39 with Graves disease.

V usage is TRBV6-2 or TRBV6-3 and J usage is TRBJ1-5; D perhaps matches TRBD1 (6 bases). The V gene lost 5 bases and the J gene lost 4 bases, with 9 bases spanning the gap. The CDR3 totals 13 residues. Germline CDR1 reads MNHEY; CDR2 reads SVGEGT. This chain's CDR3 is CASSGQQNQPQHF. As DNA, the CDR3 is TGTGCCAGCAGTGGACAGCAAAATCAGCCCCAGCATTTT.

In its sample, this clonotype was seen many times. The chain couples TRBV10-3 to TRBJ1-5; unclear D gene. CDR3 length equals 13 residues. In germline, CDR1 is ENHRY, CDR2 SYGVKD. Between the trimmed V and J ends, which lost 6 bases and 4 bases, there was a span of 10 bases. The CDR3 region is CAISPGKNQPQHF. The CDR3 bases are TGTGCCATCAGCCCGGGCAAAAATCAGCCCCAGCATTTT.

This clonotype was counted many times. The rearrangement links TRBV12-3 or TRBV12-4 to TRBJ2-7, with D perhaps TRBD2 (5 bases). The CDR3 is 14 residues long. Trimming shortened V by 3 bases and J by 5 bases, and 14 bases separated the two germline ends. This CDR3 reads CASSFRGTGNEQYF. The CDR3 DNA follows: TGTGCCAGCAGTTTCCGGGGAACGGGCAACGAGCAGTACTTC.

The chain couples TRBV28 to TRBJ2-3, with D possibly TRBD2 on 5 matching bases. The CDR3 runs 16 residues. Germline V gene data show CDR1 as MDHEN and CDR2 as SYDVKM. The V and J ends lost 5 bases and 1 base respectively, with 16 bases between them. The CDR3 protein is CASSIVVGSGTDTQYF. The CDR3 bases are TGTGCCAGCAGTATCGTTGTGGGTAGCGGCACAGATACGCAGTATTTT.

This clonotype turned up a few times. The rearrangement links TRBV7-3 to TRBJ2-1; 7 positions agree with TRBD2. V dropped 5 bases and J dropped 7; count of bases not matched to a gene: 11. The CDR3 length is 15 residues. Germline lookup yields CDR1 SGHTA and CDR2 FQGTGA. The CDR3 bases are TGTGCCAGCAGCCCGCGTGCGGGAGTGGGTAATGAGCAGTTCTTC. Protein: CASSPRAGVGNEQFF.

This clonotype was counted many times. The chain is built from TRBV2 and TRBJ2-5; tentative D call: TRBD2 (6 bases). This CDR3 contains 12 residues. Trimming removed 10 bases at V and 5 bases at J, with 14 bases between. Germline V gene data show CDR1 as SNHLY and CDR2 as FYNNEI. The CDR3 nucleotides are TGTGCCACCCGGGAGTGGGGCGAGACCCAGTACTTC. Encoded protein: CATREWGETQYF.

This clonotype was recorded at least ten times. The V call is TRBV7-6, the J call TRBJ2-3, with D unclear. Germline V gives CDR1 SGHVS, CDR2 FNYEAQ. The length of the CDR3 is 13 residues. V was pared by 2 bases and J by 4 bases, with 7 bases between. The CDR3 is CASSLIIADTQYF. The CDR3 DNA reads as TGTGCCAGCAGCTTAATCATTGCAGATACGCAGTATTTT.

The V gene is TRBV9, the J gene TRBJ1-6, with D unclear. Germline CDR1 is SGDLS and CDR2 is YYNGEE. This CDR3 region has 14 residues. V shed 4 bases and J shed 5 bases, with 10 bases lying between them. Written as DNA, the CDR3 is TGTGCCAGCAGCCCCAAGGAAAATAATTCACCCCTCCACTTT. Translated: CASSPKENNSPLHF.

This clonotype was seen more than once but under ten times. The gene calls are TRBV5-1 and TRBJ1-2, with a weak D call TRBD1 (5 bases). Looked up from germline, CDR1 is SGHRS and CDR2 is YFSETQ. This CDR3 has 15 amino acids. V dropped 4 bases and J dropped 8 bases, with 21 bases sitting between them. The CDR3 DNA is TGCGCCAGCAGCACCGGAGATGGGGCAGGAAAGGGCTACACCTTC. Translated: CASSTGDGAGKGYTF. Filled out from reference TRBV5-1 and TRBJ1-2, the complete variable domain reads KAGVTQTPRYLIKTRGQQVTLSCSPISGHRSVSWYQQTPGQGLQFLFEYFSETQRNKGNFPGRFSGRQFSNSRSEMNVSTLELGDSALYLCASSTGDGAGKGYTFGSGTRLTVV.

Many counts were recorded for this clonotype. This sequence joins TRBV18 and TRBJ2-7; a weak D match, TRBD2 (6 bases). With 2 bases removed from V and 5 bases from J, the gap between germline ends came to 7 bases. The CDR3 consists of 12 residues. Germline V lookup: CDR1 KGHSH, CDR2 LQKENI. This CDR3 is CASSPGGNEQYF. The CDR3 DNA is TGTGCCAGCTCACCAGGGGGGAACGAGCAGTACTTC.

About this clonotype: With a much larger clone just one base away, this may be a read error. The CDR3: CASDPPQETQYF. In DNA, the CDR3 is TGTGCCAGCGACCCCCCCCAAGAGACCCAGTACTTC. The chain combines TRBV6-4 with TRBJ2-5; D not certain. V dropped 8 bases and J dropped 1 base, with 8 bases sitting between them. CDR3 size: 12 residues. The germline CDR1 and CDR2 sequences are MRHNA and SNTAGT.

This clonotype appeared many times. The gene calls are TRBV6-1 and TRBJ2-7; 11 bases map to TRBD2. V shed 5 bases and J 4 bases; nucleotides not matched to a gene: 16. In germline, CDR1 is MNHNS, CDR2 SASEGT. This CDR3 region has 18 residues. This CDR3 reads CASSLLPPPGLAAYEQYF. The CDR3 nucleotides are TGTGCCAGCAGTCTCTTACCGCCCCCGGGACTAGCGGCTTACGAGCAGTACTTC.

This clonotype came up many times. This chain links TRBV6-2 or TRBV6-3 with TRBJ2-5; the match to TRBD1 covers 7 bases. J gave up 5 bases and V 2 bases, and 11 bases lay outside the gene matches. This CDR3 region has 16 residues. Germline CDR1 MNHEY, CDR2 SVGEGT. CDR3 coding DNA: TGTGCCAGCAGTTACGTTGACGTAAGGGGGCAGGAGACCCAGTACTTC. It specifies CASSYVDVRGQETQYF.

This clonotype was recorded many times. The V and J genes are TRBV29-1 and TRBJ1-1; no clear D. Trimming took 5 bases from V and 2 from J, leaving 9 bases between them. This CDR3 has 12 amino acids. Germline V lookup: CDR1 SQVTM, CDR2 ANQGSEA. The CDR3 protein is CSVTNFNTEAFF. The DNA for the CDR3 is TGCAGCGTTACCAACTTTAACACTGAAGCTTTCTTT.

This clonotype was seen at least ten times. V usage is TRBV12-3 or TRBV12-4 and J usage is TRBJ2-7, with TRBD2 matching over 8 bases. Trimming took 3 bases from V and 6 from J; bases not matched to a gene: 10. This CDR3 has 15 residues. The CDR3 loop reads CASSFPSGSSGEQYF. The DNA of the CDR3 is TGTGCCAGCAGTTTTCCCAGCGGGAGTTCCGGCGAGCAGTACTTC.

The table lists this clonotype with many counts. The V gene is TRBV18, the J gene TRBJ2-7; 7 bases are a match to TRBD2. This CDR3 comprises 14 residues. V shed 3 bases, J shed 0 bases, and the junction held 2 bases outside the gene matches. In germline, CDR1 is KGHSH, CDR2 LQKENI. The CDR3 coding sequence is TGTGCCAGCTCACCCCGGACTAGCTCCTACGAGCAGTACTTC. Its translation is CASSPRTSSYEQYF.

This clonotype was detected ten times or more. For the CDR3, the DNA is TGTGCCAGCAGCAGCAGGGTAAGCTCCTACAATGAGCAGTTCTTC. Translating gives CASSSRVSSYNEQFF. The chain links TRBV11-1 to TRBJ2-1, with TRBD1 as a possible D gene (5 bases). Germline CDR1 SGHAT, CDR2 FQDESV (reference sequence). The CDR3 has 15 amino acids. V was clipped by 5 bases and J by 0 bases, with 11 bases between them.

This clonotype was observed at least ten times. The CDR3, as DNA: TGCGCCAGCAGCCGAGGACTAGCGGGAGAGTTGGTCTGGAGGACCCAGTACTTC. It yields the protein CASSRGLAGELVWRTQYF. The chain recombines TRBV4-1 with TRBJ2-5; 13 bases fit TRBD2. The CDR3 covers 18 residues. The V and J ends lost 4 bases and 7 bases, in that order; junction bases with no gene match: 15. Germline-derived CDR1 and CDR2 are MGHRA and YSYEKL.

This clonotype came up many times. J is TRBJ2-1 and V is TRBV20-1; 8 bases line up with TRBD1. The V and J ends lost 1 base and 5 bases, in that order; junction bases with no gene match: 7. Germline CDR1 reads DFQATT; CDR2 reads SNEGSKA (reference sequence). The CDR3 totals 15 residues. CDR3 in DNA: TGCAGTGCTAGAGGAACAGGGGGGCGCCACAATGAGCAGTTCTTC. Its protein product is CSARGTGGRHNEQFF.

This clonotype was detected once. The chain carries TRBV20-1 and TRBJ2-1; 7 positions match TRBD1. CDR3 length: 13 amino acids. Looked up from germline, CDR1 is DFQATT and CDR2 is SNEGSKA (reference sequence). Unmatched junction bases numbered 6, after V lost 8 bases and J lost 2 bases. DNA of the CDR3: TGCAGTTACCGGGACAGCACCTACAATGAGCAGTTCTTC. Translating gives CSYRDSTYNEQFF.

This clonotype was seen a few times. The chain joins TRBV5-8 to TRBJ2-7; weak D call: TRBD1 (6 bases). This CDR3 has 13 amino acids. Deletions cut 7 bases from V and 3 bases from J, with 14 bases between. CDR1 and CDR2 (germline): SGHTS, YDEGEE. The CDR3 spells CASSKQGYYEQYF. CDR3 DNA sequence: TGTGCCAGCTCAAAACAGGGATACTACGAGCAGTACTTC.

This clonotype appeared a few times. This chain connects TRBV19 to TRBJ2-3, with D unclear. The CDR3 sequence is 15 residues long. Germline assignment: CDR1 LNHDA and CDR2 SQIVND (reference sequence). Trimming left V 3 bases short and J 0 bases short, with 10 bases between. DNA for the CDR3: TGTGCCAGTAGTATTTGGGCAGCTAGCACAGATACGCAGTATTTT. It codes for CASSIWAASTDTQYF.

In this sample, this clonotype turned up many times. The chain links TRBV6-1 to TRBJ2-2; a possible D gene is TRBD1 (6 bases). Trimming stripped 6 bases from V and 5 bases from J, with 16 bases between. The CDR3 consists of 15 residues. The germline CDR1 and CDR2 sequences are MNHNS and SASEGT. The CDR3 loop is CASRQQGAGTGELFF. In DNA form, the CDR3 reads TGTGCCAGCAGGCAACAGGGTGCTGGAACCGGGGAGCTGTTTTTT.

This clonotype was seen repeatedly, ten times or more. A read error may explain this, as a much larger clone is one base away. The J gene is TRBJ2-3, the V gene TRBV2; TRBD2 aligns across 13 bases. CDR1 and CDR2 from the germline V gene are SNHLY and FYNNEI. The V gene end was trimmed by 6 bases and the J gene end by 4 bases; junction bases not matched to a gene: 4. The CDR3 runs to 15 residues. DNA of the CDR3: TGTGCCAGCAGGCGGACTAGCGGGAGTGCAGATACGCAGTATTTT. Protein: CASRRTSGSADTQYF.

The CDR3 loop is CASSQVLEVDSYEQYF. In DNA form, the CDR3 reads TGCGCCAGCAGCCAAGTTCTTGAAGTGGATTCCTACGAGCAGTACTTC. V usage is TRBV4-1 and J usage is TRBJ2-7; D is unresolved. This CDR3 has 16 residues. From germline, CDR1 is MGHRA and CDR2 YSYEKL. Trimming pared 1 base from V and 1 base from J, leaving 14 bases between.

At least ten counts were recorded for this clonotype. The chain joins TRBV18 to TRBJ2-1; 9 positions match TRBD2. CDR1 is KGHSH, CDR2 LQKENI, per germline. This CDR3 contains 16 residues. Trimming took 3 bases from V and 8 from J; bases not matched to a gene: 11. This CDR3 is CASSPPGLAGLHEQFF. The DNA for the CDR3 is TGTGCCAGCTCACCTCCAGGCCTAGCGGGACTGCATGAGCAGTTCTTC.